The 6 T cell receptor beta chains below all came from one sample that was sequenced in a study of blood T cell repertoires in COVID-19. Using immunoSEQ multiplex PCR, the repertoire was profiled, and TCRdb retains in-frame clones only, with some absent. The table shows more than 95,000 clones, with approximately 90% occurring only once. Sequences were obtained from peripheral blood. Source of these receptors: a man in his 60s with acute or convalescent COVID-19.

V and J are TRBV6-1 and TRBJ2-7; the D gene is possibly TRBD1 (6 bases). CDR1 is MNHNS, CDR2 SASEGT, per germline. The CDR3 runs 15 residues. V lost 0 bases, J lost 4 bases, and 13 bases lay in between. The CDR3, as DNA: TGTGCCAGCAGTGAAGCGCGGACAGTGCCGTACGAGCAGTACGTC. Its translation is CASSEARTVPYEQYV.

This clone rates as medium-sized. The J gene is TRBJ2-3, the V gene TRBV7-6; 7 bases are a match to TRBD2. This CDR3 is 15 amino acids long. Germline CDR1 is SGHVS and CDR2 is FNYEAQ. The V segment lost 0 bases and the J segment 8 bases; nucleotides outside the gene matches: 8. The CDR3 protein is CASSLAGGKSGTQYF. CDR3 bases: TGTGCCAGCAGCTTAGCGGGGGGGAAATCGGGTACGCAGTATTTT.

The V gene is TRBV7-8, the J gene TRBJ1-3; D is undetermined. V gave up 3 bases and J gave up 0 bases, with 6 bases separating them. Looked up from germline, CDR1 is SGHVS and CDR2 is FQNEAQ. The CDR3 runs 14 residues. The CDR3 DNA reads TGTGCCAGCAGCTTGTCCTTCTCTGGAAACACCATATATTTT. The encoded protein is CASSLSFSGNTIYF.

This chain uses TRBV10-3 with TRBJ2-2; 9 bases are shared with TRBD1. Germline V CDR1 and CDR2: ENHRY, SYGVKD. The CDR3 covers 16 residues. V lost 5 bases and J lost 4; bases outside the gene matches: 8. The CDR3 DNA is TGTGCCATCAGTCTAGCCGGGACAGGGCCCACCGGGGAGCTGTTTTTT. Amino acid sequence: CAISLAGTGPTGELFF.

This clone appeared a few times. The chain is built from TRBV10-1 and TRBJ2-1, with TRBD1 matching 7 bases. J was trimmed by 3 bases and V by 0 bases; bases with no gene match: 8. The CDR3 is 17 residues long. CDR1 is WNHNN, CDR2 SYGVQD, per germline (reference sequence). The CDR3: CASSESTGSTFYNEQFF. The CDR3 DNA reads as TGCGCCAGCAGTGAGTCGACAGGGTCTACTTTCTACAATGAGCAGTTCTTC.

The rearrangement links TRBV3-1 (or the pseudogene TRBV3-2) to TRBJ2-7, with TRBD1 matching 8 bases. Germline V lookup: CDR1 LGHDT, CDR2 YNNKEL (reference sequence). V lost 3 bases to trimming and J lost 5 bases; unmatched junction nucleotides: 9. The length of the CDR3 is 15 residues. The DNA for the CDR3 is TGTGCCAGCAGCCACCTTTCCGGACAGGGAAACGAGCAGTACTTC. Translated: CASSHLSGQGNEQYF.